The 4 T cell receptor beta chains below all came from one sample that was sequenced in a study of control samples from healthy donors and cancer patients. TCRdb's table, derived via immunoSEQ multiplex PCR, lists solely in-frame clones and lacks some. The repertoire holds approximately 97,000 clones, with about 91% as singletons. Sequencing used blood. These receptors were obtained from a young woman in good health.

The rearrangement uses TRBV7-9 and TRBJ1-4; weak D call: TRBD1 (6 bases). This CDR3 has 13 amino acids. Per the germline V gene, CDR1 is SEHNR and CDR2 is FQNEAQ (reference sequence). With 9 bases removed from V and 3 bases from J, the gap between germline ends came to 11 bases. CDR3 sequence (DNA): TGTGCCAGTATGAACAGGGCTAATGAAAAACTGTTTTTT. This gives the protein CASMNRANEKLFF.

The chain carries TRBV19 and TRBJ1-1, with D possibly TRBD1 on 5 matching bases. Germline CDR1 reads LNHDA; CDR2 reads SQIVND (reference sequence). Trimming removed 2 bases from V and 8 bases from J, with 18 bases in between. The CDR3 has 15 residues. Here the CDR3 DNA reads TGTGCCAGTAGTATAAGGGCAGGGATGGGTTCGGAAGCTTTCTTT. Translated: CASSIRAGMGSEAFF.

The table lists this clone with a count of one. J is TRBJ2-1 and V is TRBV11-3; 8 positions agree with TRBD1. The V gene end was trimmed by 4 bases and the J gene end by 8 bases; junction bases not matched to a gene: 13. CDR1 SGHNT and CDR2 YENEEA come from the germline V gene. CDR3 length equals 16 residues. The CDR3 region is CASSSQAQGAIDEQFF. In DNA, the CDR3 is TGTGCCAGCAGCTCCCAGGCCCAGGGGGCAATAGATGAGCAGTTCTTC.

V usage is TRBV29-1 and J usage is TRBJ2-3; perhaps TRBD1 as D (5 bases). The CDR3 sequence is 14 residues long. Germline V lookup: CDR1 SQVTM, CDR2 ANQGSEA. V was trimmed by 8 bases and J by 7 bases, leaving 22 bases between them. The CDR3 DNA reads TGCAGCACTCAGAGCAGGGTATCACGGAATACGCAGTATTTT. It encodes CSTQSRVSRNTQYF.